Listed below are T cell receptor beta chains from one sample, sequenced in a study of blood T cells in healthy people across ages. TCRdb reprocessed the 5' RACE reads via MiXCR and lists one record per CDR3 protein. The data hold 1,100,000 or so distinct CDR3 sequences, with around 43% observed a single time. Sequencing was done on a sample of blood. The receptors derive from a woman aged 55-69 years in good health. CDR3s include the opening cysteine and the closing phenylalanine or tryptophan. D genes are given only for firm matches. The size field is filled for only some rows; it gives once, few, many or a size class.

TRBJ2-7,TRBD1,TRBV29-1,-,TGCAGCGTTGAAGCCGGGACAGGGCACCTTTACGAGCAGTACTTC,CSVEAGTGHLYEQYF
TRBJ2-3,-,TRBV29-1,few,TGCAGCGTTAGACGAGATACGCAGTATTTT,CSVRRDTQYF
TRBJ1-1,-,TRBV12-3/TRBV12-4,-,TGTGCCAGCAGCTTACATACTGAAGCTTTCTTT,CASSLHTEAFF
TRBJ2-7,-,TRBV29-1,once,TGCGGCGTTGGGGAGAGCTCCTACGAGCAGTACTTC,CGVGESSYEQYF
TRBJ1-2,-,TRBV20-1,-,TGCAGTGCTAGGCCACAGGGAGATGGCTACACCTTC,CSARPQGDGYTF
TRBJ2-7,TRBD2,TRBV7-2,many,TGTGCCAGCAGCATTCTAGCGGGAGCAGGGACCGAGCAGTACTTC,CASSILAGAGTEQYF
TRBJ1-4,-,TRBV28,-,TGTGCCAGCAGCAGACTGGGAGAAAAGGAAAAACTGTTTTTT,CASSRLGEKEKLFF
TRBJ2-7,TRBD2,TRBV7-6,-,TGTGCCGGCAGCGGGACTAGCGGGAGGGCCATAGGGGACGAGCAGTACTTC,CAGSGTSGRAIGDEQYF
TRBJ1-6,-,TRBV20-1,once,TGCAGTGCTAGAGAAGTCCCTACAGTGGGAGAGAGAAATTCACCCCTCCACTTT,CSAREVPTVGERNSPLHF
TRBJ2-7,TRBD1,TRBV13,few,TGTGCCAGCAGCTCGCAGGGGGCGGACGAGCAGTACTTC,CASSSQGADEQYF
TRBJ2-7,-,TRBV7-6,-,TGTGCCAGCAGCTTAGGGGATGGCGGCTCCTACAATGAGCAGTACTTC,CASSLGDGGSYNEQYF
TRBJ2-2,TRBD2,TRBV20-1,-,TGCAGTGCGCCTAGCGGGGGGCCGGGGGTGGGGGAGCTGTTTTTT,CSAPSGGPGVGELFF
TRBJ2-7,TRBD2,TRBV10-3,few,TGTGCCATCAGTGACCCGGGGACTAGCGGAGGTGGGGAGCAGTACTTC,CAISDPGTSGGGEQYF
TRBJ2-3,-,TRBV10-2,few,TGCGCCACCAGGGGGGCGGGAGAGCGGTTGGATACGCAGTATTTT,CATRGAGERLDTQYF
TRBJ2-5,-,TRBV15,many,TGTGCCACCAGCAGAGAAGGCAGCCAAGAGACCCAGTACTTC,CATSREGSQETQYF
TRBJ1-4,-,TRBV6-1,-,TGTGCCAGCAGTGCAGGTATAAGCACAACAACTAATGAAAAACTGTTTTTT,CASSAGISTTTNEKLFF
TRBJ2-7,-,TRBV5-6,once,TGTGCCAGCAGCTTGGAGGCCGGGGACTACGAGCAGTACTTC,CASSLEAGDYEQYF
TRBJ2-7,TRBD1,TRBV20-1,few,TGCAGTGCTAGAGGAGAGACAGGGATATCCTACGAGCAGTACTTC,CSARGETGISYEQYF
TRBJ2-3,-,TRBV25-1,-,TGTGCCAGCAGGAGTAGCGGCACAGATACGCAGTATTTT,CASRSSGTDTQYF
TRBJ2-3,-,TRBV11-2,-,TGTGCCAGCAGCCAAAATGGGCAGGTTAACACAGATACGCAGTATTTT,CASSQNGQVNTDTQYF
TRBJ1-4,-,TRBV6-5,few,TGTGCCAGCAGTGGCTTCGGGACGGAGAATGAAAAACTGTTTTTT,CASSGFGTENEKLFF
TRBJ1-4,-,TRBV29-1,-,TGCAGCGTTGAATGGCATAGGAATGAAAAACTGTTTTTT,CSVEWHRNEKLFF
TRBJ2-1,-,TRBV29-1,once,TGCAGCGGTGTAAAGGGCGAGACCCAGTTCTTC,CSGVKGETQFF
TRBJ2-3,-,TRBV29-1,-,TGCAGCGTTGAGGGGACGAATCTAGATACGCAGTATTTT,CSVEGTNLDTQYF
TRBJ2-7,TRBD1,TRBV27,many,TGTGCCAGCAGCTGGGACAGATCCTACGAGCAGTACTTC,CASSWDRSYEQYF
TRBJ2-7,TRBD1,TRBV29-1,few,TGCAGCGTTGAAGACGCCGGGACAGGGCTAAACGAGCAGTACTTC,CSVEDAGTGLNEQYF